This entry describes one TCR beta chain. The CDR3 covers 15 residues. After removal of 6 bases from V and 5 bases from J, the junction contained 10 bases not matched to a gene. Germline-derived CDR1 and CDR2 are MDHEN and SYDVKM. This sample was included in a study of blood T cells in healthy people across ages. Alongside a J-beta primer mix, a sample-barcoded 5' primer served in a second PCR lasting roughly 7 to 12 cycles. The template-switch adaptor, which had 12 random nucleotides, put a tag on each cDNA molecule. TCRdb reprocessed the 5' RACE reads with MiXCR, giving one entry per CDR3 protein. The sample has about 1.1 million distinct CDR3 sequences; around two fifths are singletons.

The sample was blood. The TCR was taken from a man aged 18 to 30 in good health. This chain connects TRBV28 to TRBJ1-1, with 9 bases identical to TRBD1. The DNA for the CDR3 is TGTGCCAGCAGGACCGGGGGGGACAGGGAGACTGAAGCTTTCTTT. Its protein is CASRTGGDRETEAFF.